This entry describes one T cell receptor beta chain. Its antigen is unknown. It has no much larger one-base neighbor in the sample; base qualities were not kept. The germline V gene (reference sequence) yields MNHEY for CDR1 and SMNVEV for CDR2. The CDR3, from cysteine to phenylalanine, totals 17 residues. This entry keeps only the CDR3 DNA: 51 bases, framed from base 1. Cut back by 2 bases and 0 bases, the V and J ends lie 11 bases apart. Libraries were built with PCR. DNA from cultured CD4+ T cells underwent TCR sequencing with the Oncomine TCR Beta short-read assay at the Johns Hopkins FTIC core. The QIAamp micro DNA kit was used to extract genomic DNA from the cultured CD4+ T cells. Oncomine TCR Beta libraries from cultured CD4+ T cells were pooled with unique dual indexes and sequenced on an Illumina iSeq 100. The study's processing was this. Non-productive sequences were filtered out, and CDR3s that did not start with C, did not end with F or W, or were shorter than 7 amino acids were discarded. The MANAFEST web application was used to identify antigen-specific clonotypes by comparing peptide-stimulated wells against reference wells and other culture wells. To be called positive, a clone needed an FDR below 0.05, an odds ratio above 5, and a productive frequency above 0.1% in at least two of three replicate wells. A clonotype counted as cross-reactive if it showed significant expansion both in the SARS-CoV-2 spike wells and in at least one common cold coronavirus spike condition. Levenshtein distances (stringdist) and unrooted phylogenetic trees (ape) in R version 3.6.1 were used to assess CDR3 homology. TCRdb trimmed public reads at Q25 via fastp, called clones via MiXCR and kept in-frame beta chains. Rows merge per CDR3 protein into single entries with the most common DNA and genes. TCRdb assigned the V and J calls; the authors' analysis was not used. The sample table lists 10,000 to 15,000 distinct CDR3 sequences, 53% of them with a count of one. 28% of the sample goes to the ten largest clones.

The sample belongs to a study of vaccination and CD4 T cells after COVID-19 (dated by TCRdb to 2021 to 2024). With respect to the entire study: Convalescent patients had a positive SARS-CoV-2 result on nasal swab PCR, and of these patients, nine had mild disease and one had severe disease. The convalescent cohort comprised six males and four females, including two Hispanic individuals, seven Caucasians, two Asians and one multiracial person. Each participant got two doses of either the Pfizer-BioNTech BNT162b2 vaccine (n=8) or the Moderna mRNA-1273 vaccine (n=2). Post-COVID blood samples were collected from convalescent patients a median of roughly 100 days after diagnosis, with a range of roughly 30 to 161 days. Post-vaccine blood samples were taken a median of approximately 70 days after the second vaccine dose, with a range of roughly 13 to 250 days. Culture stimuli were overlapping spike peptide pools from SARS-CoV-2 and from the common cold coronaviruses HCoV-NL63, HCoV-OC43 and HCoV-229E. Control cultures received a CEFX viral epitope pool as the positive control, an HIV-1 Nef peptide pool as the negative control, or no peptide. In 10 COVID-19 convalescent patients and a handful of infection-naive healthy vaccine recipients, researchers compared the spike-specific CD4+ TCR repertoire from before mRNA vaccination with the repertoire from after. Summary of the overall study and its limitations: Of the vaccine-specific clones found in convalescent patients, nearly all (304 of 307) were mono-reactive for SARS-CoV-2 spike instead of being cross-reactive with common cold coronaviruses. The median number of SARS-CoV-2-reactive clonotypes rose from 20 to 25 after infection to around 40 after vaccination, but the change was not significant. Among the post-vaccine SARS-CoV-2-reactive clones in convalescent patients, a median approximately 90% showed up only after vaccination, which suggests vaccine-specific priming. Relatively few convalescent patients were included in the study, and early timepoints after natural infection were not analyzed.

The treatment or condition label of this sample denotes: approximately nine-day PBMC culture with coronavirus spike peptide pools or control peptides (ViraFEST assay). The ViraFEST assay was used in the study, in which antigen-specific T cells were expanded with peptide pools and expanded clonotypes were subsequently identified by TCR sequencing. The convalescent patients' positive SARS-CoV-2 PCR tests were from March to December 2020, which was before the Alpha, Beta and Delta variants emerged in the United States. Roughly 2.1 million PBMCs per well were cultured in IMDM with approximately 5% human AB serum and 8.5 to 10 IU/ml IL-2, plus 10 ug/ml peptide pools. On days 3 and 7, half of the culture medium was replaced with fresh IL-2-containing medium. After less than 12 days of culture, CD4+ T cells were isolated by negative selection using the EasySep CD4+ T cell isolation kit. Ficoll-Paque Plus gradient centrifugation was used to isolate PBMCs from whole blood, and the isolated PBMCs were then either used fresh or cryopreserved at -140C. Culture conditions were generally each tested in triplicate wells.

The chain employs TRBV27 and TRBJ1-6; the D region possibly corresponds to TRBD1 (6 bases align). The sequenced sample consisted of CD4+ T cells from blood, cultured in vitro. The clonotype was recovered from a human donor who had recovered from COVID-19. The CDR3 region reads CASSLGGRGSYNSPLHF. The nucleotide sequence is TGTGCCAGCAGTTTAGGGGGCCGGGGCTCCTATAATTCACCCCTCCACTTT.